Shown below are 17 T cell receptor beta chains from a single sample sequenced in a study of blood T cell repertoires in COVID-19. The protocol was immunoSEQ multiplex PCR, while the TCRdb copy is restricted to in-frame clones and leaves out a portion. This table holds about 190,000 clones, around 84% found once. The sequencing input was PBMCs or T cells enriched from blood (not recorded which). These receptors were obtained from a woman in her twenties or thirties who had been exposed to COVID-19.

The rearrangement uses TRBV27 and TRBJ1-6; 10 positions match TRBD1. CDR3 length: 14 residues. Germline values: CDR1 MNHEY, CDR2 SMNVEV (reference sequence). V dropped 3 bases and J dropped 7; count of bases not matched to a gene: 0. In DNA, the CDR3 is TGTGCCAGCAGTTTGACAGGGGGCAATTCACCCCTCCACTTT. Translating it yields CASSLTGGNSPLHF.

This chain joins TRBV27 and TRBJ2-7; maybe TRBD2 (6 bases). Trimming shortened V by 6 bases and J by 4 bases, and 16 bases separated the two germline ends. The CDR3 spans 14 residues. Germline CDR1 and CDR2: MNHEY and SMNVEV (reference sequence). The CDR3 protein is CASRHLEGHYEQYF. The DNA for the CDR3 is TGTGCCAGCAGACATTTGGAGGGGCATTACGAGCAGTACTTC.

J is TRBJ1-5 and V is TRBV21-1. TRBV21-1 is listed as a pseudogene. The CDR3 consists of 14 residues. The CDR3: CASSKGGGNQPQHF. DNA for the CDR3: TGTGCCAGCAGCAAAGGCGGAGGCAATCAGCCCCAGCATTTT.

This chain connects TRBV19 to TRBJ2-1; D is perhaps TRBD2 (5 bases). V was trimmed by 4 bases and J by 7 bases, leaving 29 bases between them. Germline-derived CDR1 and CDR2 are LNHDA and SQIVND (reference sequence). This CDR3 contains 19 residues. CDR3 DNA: TGTGCCAGTAGTACCCCGTCGGGGTTCGACCTCCTCGGGCTAAATGAGCAGTTCTTC. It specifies CASSTPSGFDLLGLNEQFF.

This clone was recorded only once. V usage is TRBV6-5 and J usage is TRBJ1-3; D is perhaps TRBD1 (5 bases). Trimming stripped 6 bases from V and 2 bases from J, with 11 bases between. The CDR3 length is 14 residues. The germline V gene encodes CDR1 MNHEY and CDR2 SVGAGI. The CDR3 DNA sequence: TGTGCCAGCAGCCTGGGGCCCACTGGAAACACCATATATTTT. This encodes CASSLGPTGNTIYF.

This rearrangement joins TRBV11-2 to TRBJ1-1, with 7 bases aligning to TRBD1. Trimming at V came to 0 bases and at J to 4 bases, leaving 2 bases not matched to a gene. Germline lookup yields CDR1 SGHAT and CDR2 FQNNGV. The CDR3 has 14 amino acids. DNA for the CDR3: TGTGCCAGCAGCTTAGACAGGGGGACCACTGAAGCTTTCTTT. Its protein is CASSLDRGTTEAFF.

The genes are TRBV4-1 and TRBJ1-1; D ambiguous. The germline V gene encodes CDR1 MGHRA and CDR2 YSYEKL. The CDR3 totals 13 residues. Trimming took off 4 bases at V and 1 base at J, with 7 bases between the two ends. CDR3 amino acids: CASSPEGNTEAFF. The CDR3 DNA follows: TGCGCCAGCAGCCCGGAGGGGAACACTGAAGCTTTCTTT.

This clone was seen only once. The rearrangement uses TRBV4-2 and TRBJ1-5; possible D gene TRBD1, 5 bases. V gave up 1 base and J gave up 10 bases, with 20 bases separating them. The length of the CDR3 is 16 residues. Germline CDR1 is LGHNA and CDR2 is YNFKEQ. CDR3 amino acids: CASSQVSQGLLFPQHF. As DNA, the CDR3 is TGTGCCAGCAGCCAAGTTAGCCAGGGTCTCTTATTTCCCCAGCATTTT.

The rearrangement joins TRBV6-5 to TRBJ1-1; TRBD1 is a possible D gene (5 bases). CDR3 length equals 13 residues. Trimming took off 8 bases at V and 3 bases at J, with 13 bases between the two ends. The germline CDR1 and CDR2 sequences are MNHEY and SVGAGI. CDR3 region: CASFESGYTEAFF. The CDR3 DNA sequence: TGTGCCAGCTTTGAATCAGGGTACACTGAAGCTTTCTTT.

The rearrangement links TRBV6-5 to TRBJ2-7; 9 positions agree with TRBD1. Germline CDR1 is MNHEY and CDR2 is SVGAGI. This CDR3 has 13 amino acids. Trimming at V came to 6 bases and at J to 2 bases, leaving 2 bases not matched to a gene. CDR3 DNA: TGTGCCAGCAGGGACAGGGGCCCCTACGAGCAGTACTTC. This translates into CASRDRGPYEQYF.

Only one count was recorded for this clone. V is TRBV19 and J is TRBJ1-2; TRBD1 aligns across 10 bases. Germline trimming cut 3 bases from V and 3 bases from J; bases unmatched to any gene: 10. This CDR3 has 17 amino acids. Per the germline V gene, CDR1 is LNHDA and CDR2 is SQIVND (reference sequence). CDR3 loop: CASSILGQGFWYYGYTF. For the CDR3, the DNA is TGTGCCAGTAGTATTTTGGGACAGGGGTTTTGGTACTATGGCTACACCTTC.

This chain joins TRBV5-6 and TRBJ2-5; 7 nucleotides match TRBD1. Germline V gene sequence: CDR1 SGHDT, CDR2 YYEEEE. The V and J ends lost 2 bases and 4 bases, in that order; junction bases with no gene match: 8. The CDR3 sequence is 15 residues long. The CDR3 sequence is CASSFIVSGGETQYF. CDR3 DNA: TGTGCCAGCAGCTTTATCGTGTCAGGGGGAGAGACCCAGTACTTC.

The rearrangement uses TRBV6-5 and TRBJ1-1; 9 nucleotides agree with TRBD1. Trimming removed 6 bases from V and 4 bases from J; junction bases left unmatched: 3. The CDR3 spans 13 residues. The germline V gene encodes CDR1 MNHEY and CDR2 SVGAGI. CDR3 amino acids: CASRGGQGTEAFF. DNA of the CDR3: TGTGCCAGCAGGGGGGGACAGGGCACTGAAGCTTTCTTT.

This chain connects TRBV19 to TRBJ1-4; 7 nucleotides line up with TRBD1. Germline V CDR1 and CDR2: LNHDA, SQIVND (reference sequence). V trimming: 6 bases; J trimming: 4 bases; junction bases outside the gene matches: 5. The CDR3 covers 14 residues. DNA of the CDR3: TGTGCCAGTAGCGTGGGACAGAGTAATGAAAAACTGTTTTTT. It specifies CASSVGQSNEKLFF.

CDR3 in DNA: TGCGCCAGCAGTGAGTCGACGGCGGACTATGGCTACACCTTC. This sequence encodes CASSESTADYGYTF. The chain uses TRBV10-2 and TRBJ1-2, with unresolved D. Trimming left V 0 bases short and J 3 bases short, with 8 bases between. Germline CDR1 reads WSHSY; CDR2 reads SAAADI. The CDR3 covers 14 residues.

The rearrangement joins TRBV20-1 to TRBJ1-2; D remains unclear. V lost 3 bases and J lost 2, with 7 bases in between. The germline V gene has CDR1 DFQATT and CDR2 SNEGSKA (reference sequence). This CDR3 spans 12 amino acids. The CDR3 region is CSASDANYGYTF. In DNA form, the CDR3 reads TGCAGTGCTAGTGACGCGAACTATGGCTACACCTTC.

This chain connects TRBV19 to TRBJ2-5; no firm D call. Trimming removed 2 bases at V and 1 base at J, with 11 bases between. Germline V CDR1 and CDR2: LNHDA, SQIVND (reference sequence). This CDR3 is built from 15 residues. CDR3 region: CASSIYGYSQETQYF. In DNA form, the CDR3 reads TGTGCCAGTAGTATATATGGCTACAGCCAAGAGACCCAGTACTTC.